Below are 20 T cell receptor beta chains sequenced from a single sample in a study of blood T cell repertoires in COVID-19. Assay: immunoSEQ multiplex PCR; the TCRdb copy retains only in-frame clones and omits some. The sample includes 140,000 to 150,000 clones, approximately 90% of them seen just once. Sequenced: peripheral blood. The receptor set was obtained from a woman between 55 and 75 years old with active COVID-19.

CDR3 DNA: TGTGCCAGCAGCCTCCTGTGGGGAGCCCTTAGCTCCTACAATGAGCAGTTCTTC. Encoded protein: CASSLLWGALSSYNEQFF. This rearrangement joins TRBV7-2 to TRBJ2-1; D possibly corresponds to TRBD2 (5 bases). Germline lookup yields CDR1 SGHTA and CDR2 FQGNSA. V was cut by 5 bases and J by 0 bases, with 20 bases left in between. This CDR3 is built from 18 residues. The entire variable domain, with the rest obtained from reference TRBV7-2 and TRBJ2-1, is as follows: GAGVSQSPSNKVTEKGKDVELRCDPISGHTALYWYRQSLGQGLEFLIYFQGNSAPDKSGLPSDRFSAERTGGSVSTLTIQRTQQEDSAVYLCASSLLWGALSSYNEQFFGPGTRLTVL.

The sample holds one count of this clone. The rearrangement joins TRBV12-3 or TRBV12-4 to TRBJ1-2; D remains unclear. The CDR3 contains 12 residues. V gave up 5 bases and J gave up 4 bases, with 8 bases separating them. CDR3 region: CASSAPGYGYTF. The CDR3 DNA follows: TGTGCCAGCAGTGCGCCCGGCTATGGCTACACCTTC.

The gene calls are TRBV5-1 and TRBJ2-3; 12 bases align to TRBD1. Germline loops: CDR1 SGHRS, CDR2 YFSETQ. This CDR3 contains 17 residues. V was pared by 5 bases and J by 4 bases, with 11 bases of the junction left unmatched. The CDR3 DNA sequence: TGCGCCAGCAGTACAAGACCGGGACAGGGGGCCTCAGATACGCAGTATTTT. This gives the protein CASSTRPGQGASDTQYF.

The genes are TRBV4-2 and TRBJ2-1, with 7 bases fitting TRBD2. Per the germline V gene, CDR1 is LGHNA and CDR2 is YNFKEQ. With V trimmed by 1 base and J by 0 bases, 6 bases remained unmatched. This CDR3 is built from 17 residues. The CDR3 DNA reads TGTGCCAGCAGCCAAGCGTCTAGCGGCAGCTCCTACAATGAGCAGTTCTTC. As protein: CASSQASSGSSYNEQFF.

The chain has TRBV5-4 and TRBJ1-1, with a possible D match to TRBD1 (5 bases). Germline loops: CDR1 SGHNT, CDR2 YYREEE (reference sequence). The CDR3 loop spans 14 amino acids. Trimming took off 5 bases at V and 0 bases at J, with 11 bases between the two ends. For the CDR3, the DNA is TGTGCCAGCAGTGCCGAGACAGTGAACACTGAAGCTTTCTTT. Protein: CASSAETVNTEAFF.

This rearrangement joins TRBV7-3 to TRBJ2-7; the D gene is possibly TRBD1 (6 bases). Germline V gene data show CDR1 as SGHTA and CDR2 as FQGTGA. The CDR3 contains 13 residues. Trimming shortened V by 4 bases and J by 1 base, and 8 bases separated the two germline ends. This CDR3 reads CASSWGHSYEQYF. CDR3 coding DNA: TGTGCCAGCAGCTGGGGACATTCCTACGAGCAGTACTTC.

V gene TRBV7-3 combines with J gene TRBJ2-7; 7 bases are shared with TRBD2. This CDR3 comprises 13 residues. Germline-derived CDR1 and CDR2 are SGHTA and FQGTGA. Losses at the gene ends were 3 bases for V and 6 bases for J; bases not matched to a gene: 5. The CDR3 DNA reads TGTGCCAGCAGCTTGGGCGGGAGTGGCGAGCAGTACTTC. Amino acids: CASSLGGSGEQYF. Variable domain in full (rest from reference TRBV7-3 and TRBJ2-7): GAGVSQTPSNKVTEKGKYVELRCDPISGHTALYWYRQSLGQGPEFLIYFQGTGAADDSGLPNDRFFAVRPEGSVSTLKIQRTERGDSAVYLCASSLGGSGEQYFGPGTRLTVT.

The CDR3 DNA is TGTGCCAGCAGCCCCGAGGGGGGGTTCACTGAAGCTTTCTTT. Encoded protein: CASSPEGGFTEAFF. The J gene is TRBJ1-1, the V gene TRBV7-3; a possible D gene is TRBD1 (6 bases). The germline gives CDR1 SGHTA, CDR2 FQGTGA. V dropped 5 bases and J dropped 4 bases, with 14 bases sitting between them. The CDR3 runs to 14 residues. Supplemented by reference TRBV7-3 and TRBJ1-1, the full variable domain reads GAGVSQTPSNKVTEKGKYVELRCDPISGHTALYWYRQSLGQGPEFLIYFQGTGAADDSGLPNDRFFAVRPEGSVSTLKIQRTERGDSAVYLCASSPEGGFTEAFFGQGTRLTVV.

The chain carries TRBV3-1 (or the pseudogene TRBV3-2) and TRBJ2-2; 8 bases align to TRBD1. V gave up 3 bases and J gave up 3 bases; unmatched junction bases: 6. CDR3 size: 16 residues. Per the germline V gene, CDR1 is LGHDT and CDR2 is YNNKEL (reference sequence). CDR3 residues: CASSQDRVFDTGELFF. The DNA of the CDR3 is TGTGCCAGCAGCCAGGACAGGGTGTTCGACACCGGGGAGCTGTTTTTT.

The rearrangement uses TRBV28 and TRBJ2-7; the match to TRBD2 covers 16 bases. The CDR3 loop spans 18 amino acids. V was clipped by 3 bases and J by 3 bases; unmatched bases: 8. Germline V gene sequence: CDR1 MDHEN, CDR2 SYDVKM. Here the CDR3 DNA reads TGTGCCAGCAGTTTCACCGGGACTAGCGGGAGGGCCCACTACGAGCAGTACTTC. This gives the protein CASSFTGTSGRAHYEQYF.

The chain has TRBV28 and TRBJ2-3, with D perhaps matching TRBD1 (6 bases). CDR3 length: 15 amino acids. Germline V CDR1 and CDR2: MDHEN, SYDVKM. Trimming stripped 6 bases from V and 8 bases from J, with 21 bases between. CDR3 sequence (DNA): TGTGCCAGCAGCCTGGACAGACAGAATCAAGTTACGCAGTATTTT. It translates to CASSLDRQNQVTQYF.

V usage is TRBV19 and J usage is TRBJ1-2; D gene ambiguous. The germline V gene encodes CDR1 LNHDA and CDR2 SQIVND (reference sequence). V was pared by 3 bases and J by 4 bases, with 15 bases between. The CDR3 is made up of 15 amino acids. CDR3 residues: CASSISSGAPYGYTF. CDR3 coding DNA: TGTGCCAGTAGTATTTCCTCAGGCGCACCCTATGGCTACACCTTC.

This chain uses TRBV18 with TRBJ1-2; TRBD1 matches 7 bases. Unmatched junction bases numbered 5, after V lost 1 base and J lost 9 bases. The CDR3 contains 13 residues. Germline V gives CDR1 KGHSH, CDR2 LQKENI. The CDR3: CASSPQTGNRYTF. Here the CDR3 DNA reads TGTGCCAGCTCACCACAGACAGGGAATCGCTACACCTTC.

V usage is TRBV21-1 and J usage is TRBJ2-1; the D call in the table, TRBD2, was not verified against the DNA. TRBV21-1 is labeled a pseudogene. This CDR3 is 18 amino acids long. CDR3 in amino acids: CAPPDWGRTGSSYNEQFF. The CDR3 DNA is TGTGCCCCCCCCGATTGGGGTAGAACGGGGTCCTCCTACAATGAGCAGTTCTTC.

The CDR3 region is CASKGPLGADTQYF. The DNA of the CDR3 is TGTGCCAGCAAGGGCCCCCTCGGGGCAGATACGCAGTATTTT. The rearrangement joins TRBV27 to TRBJ2-3; weak D call: TRBD2 (5 bases). In germline, CDR1 is MNHEY, CDR2 SMNVEV (reference sequence). The CDR3 is 14 residues long. Deletions cut 7 bases from V and 4 bases from J, with 15 bases between.

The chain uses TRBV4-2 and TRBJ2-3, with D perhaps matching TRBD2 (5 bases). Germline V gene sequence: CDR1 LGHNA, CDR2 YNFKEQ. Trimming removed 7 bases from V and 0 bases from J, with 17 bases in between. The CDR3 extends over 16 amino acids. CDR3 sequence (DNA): TGTGCCAGCACTCATAAAAGCGGATATAGCACAGATACGCAGTATTTT. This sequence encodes CASTHKSGYSTDTQYF.

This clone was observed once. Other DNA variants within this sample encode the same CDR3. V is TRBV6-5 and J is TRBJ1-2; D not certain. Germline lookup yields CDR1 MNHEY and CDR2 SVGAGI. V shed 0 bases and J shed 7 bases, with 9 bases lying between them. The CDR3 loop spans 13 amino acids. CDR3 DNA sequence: TGTGCCAGCAGTTACTCTCCCGGTGGTGGCTACACCTTC. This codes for CASSYSPGGGYTF.

As DNA, the CDR3 is TGTGCCAGCTCACCAGAGTCCTGGGAGCAGTACTTC. This sequence encodes CASSPESWEQYF. V gene TRBV18 combines with J gene TRBJ2-7; D is unclear. Germline V gives CDR1 KGHSH, CDR2 LQKENI. The V end lost 2 bases, the J end lost 7 bases, and 9 bases lay between the germline ends. This CDR3 contains 12 residues. Drawing the rest from reference TRBV18 and TRBJ2-7, the complete variable domain is NAGVMQNPRHLVRRRGQEARLRCSPMKGHSHVYWYRQLPEEGLKFMVYLQKENIIDESGMPKERFSAEFPKEGPSILRIQQVVRGDSAAYFCASSPESWEQYFGPGTRLTVT.

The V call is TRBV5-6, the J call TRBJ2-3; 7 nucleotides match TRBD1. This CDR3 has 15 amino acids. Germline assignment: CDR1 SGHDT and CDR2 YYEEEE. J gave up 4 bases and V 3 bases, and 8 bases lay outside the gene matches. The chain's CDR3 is CASSSTTTGADTQYF. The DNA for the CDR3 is TGTGCCAGCAGCTCCACCACAACAGGGGCAGATACGCAGTATTTT.

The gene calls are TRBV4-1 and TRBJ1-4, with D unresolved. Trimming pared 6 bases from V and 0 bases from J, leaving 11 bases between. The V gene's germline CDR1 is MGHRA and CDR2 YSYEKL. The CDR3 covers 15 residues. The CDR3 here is CASRATDATNEKLFF. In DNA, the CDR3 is TGCGCCAGCAGGGCCACAGATGCAACTAATGAAAAACTGTTTTTT.